This T cell receptor beta chain was sequenced during a study of cytomegalovirus exposure and HLA in healthy donors. For the study at large: The approximately 110 validation repertoires were reported in a later analysis to have been generated on the same platform as the 666 first-cohort repertoires.

Profiling relied on immunoSEQ multiplex PCR, and the TCRdb table lists in-frame clones only, not all of them. The sample carries roughly 120,000 clones, approximately 94% recorded once. V lost 5 bases and J 1 base, leaving 12 bases between the germline ends. Germline CDR1 is MNHEY and CDR2 is SMNVEV (reference sequence). The CDR3 covers 15 residues. Donors came from a validation cohort of some 130 subjects, distinct from the first 666-subject cohort. The chain joins TRBV27 to TRBJ2-1; no clear D. The sequencing sample was made of PBMCs. The TCR was taken from a woman aged 18-29 years in good health and CMV-seronegative. CDR3 in DNA: TGTGCCAGCAGTCCTGGTATACAGTCCTACAATGAGCAGTTCTTC. It translates to CASSPGIQSYNEQFF.